The rows below give T cell receptor beta chains drawn from one sample of a study of T cell changes during pregnancy in multiple sclerosis. Clones were read by immunoSEQ multiplex PCR, and TCRdb kept only the in-frame ones, dropping some. The sample holds around 57,000 clones; approximately 92% are singletons and the top ten take around 0.25%. The sample in question was CD4+ T cells from peripheral blood mononuclear cells, obtained in the third trimester of pregnancy. These receptors were collected from a female donor with multiple sclerosis, enrolled in a pregnancy study. Each CDR3 is given with its conserved first and last residue. A D gene is named only where the DNA matches it firmly. For some rows the clone size is stated as once, few or many, or as a class when expanded; others skip it.

>TRBV29-1|TRBJ2-6|NA|16|NA
TGCAGCGTTGAAGGGACGGGAACGTCTGGGGCCAACGTCCTGACTTTC
CSVEGTGTSGANVLTF
>TRBV29-1|TRBJ1-1|NA|12|NA
TGCAGCGTTTCCTCAGGGAACACTGAAGCTTTCTTT
CSVSSGNTEAFF
>TRBV28|TRBJ2-7|NA|14|NA
TGTGCCAGCAGTCTTACGGGGGATCGGTACGAGCAGTACTTC
CASSLTGDRYEQYF
>TRBV5-1|TRBJ1-2|NA|14|NA
TGCGCCAGCAGCTTGAACGCGCAGGGCTACGGCTACACCTTC
CASSLNAQGYGYTF
>TRBV6-1|TRBJ2-1|TRBD2|18|NA
TGTGCCAGCAGTGGACCGCGCACCGGGACTAGCGGCAACAATGAGCAGTTCTTC
CASSGPRTGTSGNNEQFF
>TRBV19|TRBJ2-3|TRBD2|14|NA
TGTGCCAGTAGTATTACGGGACTAGCTAATACGCAGTATTTT
CASSITGLANTQYF
>TRBV18|TRBJ1-2|NA|14|NA
TGTGCCAGCTCACCAGGACAATCCATTGGTGACTACACCTTC
CASSPGQSIGDYTF
>TRBV7-9|TRBJ1-1|NA|14|NA
TGTGCCAGCAGCCTACGATCAGGGGACACTGAAGCTTTCTTT
CASSLRSGDTEAFF
>TRBV6-5|TRBJ1-1|NA|15|NA
TGTGCCAGCAGTTACTCGAGGGCAGCGAACACTGAAGCTTTCTTT
CASSYSRAANTEAFF
>TRBV29-1|TRBJ2-5|NA|13|once
TGCAGCATCGAAGACCTCCGCCGGGAGACCCAGTACTTC
CSIEDLRRETQYF
>TRBV9|TRBJ2-5|TRBD2|15|NA
TGTGCCAGCAGCGAGCGGGGGGGCCAGAGCGAGACCCAGTACTTC
CASSERGGQSETQYF
>TRBV15|TRBJ2-1|NA|15|NA
TGTGCCACCAGCAGTGACCCGGGCTCCTACAATGAGCAGTTCTTC
CATSSDPGSYNEQFF
>TRBV30|TRBJ1-3|NA|14|NA
TGTGCCTGGAGTGTATGGGCAGGAGGAAACACCATATATTTT
CAWSVWAGGNTIYF
>TRBV7-2|TRBJ1-5|TRBD1|14|NA
TGTGCCAGCAGCCCTGACAGGGGCATCCAGCCCCAGCATTTT
CASSPDRGIQPQHF
>TRBV5-1|TRBJ2-2|TRBD1|16|NA
TGCGCCAGCAGCGATCCCTCGGGACAGGGGACCGGGGAGCTGTTTTTT
CASSDPSGQGTGELFF
>TRBV5-1|TRBJ2-1|TRBD2|16|NA
TGCGCCAGCAGCTTGGATTCTAGCGGGCTCCCCAATGAGCAGTTCTTC
CASSLDSSGLPNEQFF
>TRBV2|TRBJ1-5|NA|12|NA
TGTGCCAGCAGAGGGAGGGATCAGCCCCAGCATTTT
CASRGRDQPQHF
>TRBV11-2|TRBJ1-2|NA|13|NA
TGTGCCAGCAGCATCGGGACACTCTATGGCTACACCTTC
CASSIGTLYGYTF
>TRBV27|TRBJ2-3|NA|19|NA
TGTGCCAGCAGTTCCTTACTAAGGGGGAGGGAGGGGGGCACAGATACGCAGTATTTT
CASSSLLRGREGGTDTQYF
>TRBV6-5|TRBJ1-3|NA|15|once
TGTGCCAGCAGTTACCGACAGACCTCTGGAAACACCATATATTTT
CASSYRQTSGNTIYF
>TRBV5-4|TRBJ2-7|NA|14|NA
TGTGCCAGCAGCTTGAGTGGGAGGAGCCACGAGCAGTACTTC
CASSLSGRSHEQYF
>TRBV9|TRBJ2-1|TRBD2|16|NA
TGTGCCAGCAGCGCCGGACTAAGGACTAGCGGTGTTGAGCAGTTCTTC
CASSAGLRTSGVEQFF
>TRBV5-1|TRBJ2-3|TRBD2|15|NA
TGCGCCAGCAGCCTTACTAGCGGGTCCGGAAATACGCAGTATTTT
CASSLTSGSGNTQYF
>TRBV7-2|TRBJ2-5|NA|14|NA
TGTGCCAGCAGCTTAGGGCTAGCCGCCGAGACCCAGTACTTC
CASSLGLAAETQYF
>TRBV5-1|TRBJ1-1|NA|15|NA
TGCGCCAGCAGTAGAGAGAGCGAACCGAACACTGAAGCTTTCTTT
CASSRESEPNTEAFF
>TRBV10-3|TRBJ2-7|TRBD1|16|NA
TGTGCCATCAGTGGAGACGGACAGGGCAGCTCCTACGAGCAGTACTTC
CAISGDGQGSSYEQYF
>TRBV4-1|TRBJ2-1|TRBD2|19|NA
TGCGCCAGCAGCCAGGAATCCGGGGGACTAGCGGGAGTTCGGAATGAGCAGTTCTTC
CASSQESGGLAGVRNEQFF
>TRBV6-1|TRBJ2-2|TRBD2|17|few
TGTGCCAGCAGTGTTGAGGGGACTAGCTGGAACACCGGGGAGCTGTTTTTT
CASSVEGTSWNTGELFF
>TRBV28|TRBJ2-6|TRBD2|18|NA
TGTGCCAGCAGTACCCCCGGGGGGAAGACCTCTGGGGCCAACGTCCTGACTTTC
CASSTPGGKTSGANVLTF
>TRBV2|TRBJ1-2|TRBD1|12|NA
TGTGCCAGCAGCCAAGACAGGGATGGCTACACCTTC
CASSQDRDGYTF
>TRBV6-1|TRBJ2-6|TRBD1|15|NA
TGTGCCAGTCCCAGACAGGGATCTGGGGCCAACGTCCTGACTTTC
CASPRQGSGANVLTF
>TRBV29-1|TRBJ2-5|NA|11|NA
TGCAGCGTCCTGTACCAAGAGACCCAGTACTTC
CSVLYQETQYF
>TRBV7-9|TRBJ2-1|TRBD2|17|NA
TGTGCCAGCAGCCCCCTGGGGCGGGGGGCCGGAAACGATGAGCAGTTCTTC
CASSPLGRGAGNDEQFF
>TRBV18|TRBJ1-2|NA|14|NA
TGTGCCAGCTCACCAACCGGGGGAGACTATGGCTACACCTTC
CASSPTGGDYGYTF
>TRBV9|TRBJ1-2|NA|15|NA
TGTGCCAGCAGCGTAGAGTTTGGAGGGGTAGGTGGCTACACCTTC
CASSVEFGGVGGYTF
>TRBV6-1|TRBJ1-1|NA|15|NA
TGTGCCAGCAGTGAAAAGGGGTTGGGTTTCACTGAAGCTTTCTTT
CASSEKGLGFTEAFF
>TRBV7-2|TRBJ1-5|NA|15|NA
TGTGCCAGCAGCTTAGACAGTAATGGCAATCAGCCCCAGCATTTT
CASSLDSNGNQPQHF
>TRBV6-1|TRBJ2-2|TRBD2|14|NA
TGTGCCAGCAGTGTAGCGGGAGGGCCCGGGGAGCTGTTTTTT
CASSVAGGPGELFF
>TRBV27|TRBJ1-1|NA|17|NA
TGTGCCAGCAGTCCGCTGACAGGTCGGAGTGCGGGCACTGAAGCTTTCTTT
CASSPLTGRSAGTEAFF
>TRBV6-1|TRBJ2-3|NA|15|NA
TGTGCCAGCAGGGGGGCGGTGATGGGGGAAGATACGCAGTATTTT
CASRGAVMGEDTQYF
>TRBV5-5|TRBJ2-2|NA|14|NA
TGTGCCAGCAGCTTTGACGGCGGCCCCGGGGAGCTGTTTTTT
CASSFDGGPGELFF
>TRBV11-1|TRBJ2-2|TRBD2|15|NA
TGTGCCACCTCAGAATTAGCGGGGGGCACCGGGGAGCTGTTTTTT
CATSELAGGTGELFF
>TRBV6-5|TRBJ1-3|TRBD1|16|NA
TGTGCCAGCAGCTACGGACAGGGGGCATCCGGAAACACCATATATTTT
CASSYGQGASGNTIYF
>TRBV6-6|TRBJ2-7|NA|15|NA
TGTGCCAGCAGTCTCGGACAGAACCCTGCCTACGAGCAGTACTTC
CASSLGQNPAYEQYF
>TRBV5-4|TRBJ1-6|NA|15|NA
TGTGCCAGCAGCTTGGGGGGGGGAGCTTATTCACCCCTCCACTTT
CASSLGGGAYSPLHF
>TRBV4-1|TRBJ2-5|TRBD2|14|NA
TGCGCCAGCAGCCAAGGGGGACTAGGAGAGACCCAGTACTTC
CASSQGGLGETQYF
>TRBV11-3|TRBJ2-2|NA|12|NA
TGTGCCAGCAGTCGTTACACCGGGGAGCTGTTTTTT
CASSRYTGELFF